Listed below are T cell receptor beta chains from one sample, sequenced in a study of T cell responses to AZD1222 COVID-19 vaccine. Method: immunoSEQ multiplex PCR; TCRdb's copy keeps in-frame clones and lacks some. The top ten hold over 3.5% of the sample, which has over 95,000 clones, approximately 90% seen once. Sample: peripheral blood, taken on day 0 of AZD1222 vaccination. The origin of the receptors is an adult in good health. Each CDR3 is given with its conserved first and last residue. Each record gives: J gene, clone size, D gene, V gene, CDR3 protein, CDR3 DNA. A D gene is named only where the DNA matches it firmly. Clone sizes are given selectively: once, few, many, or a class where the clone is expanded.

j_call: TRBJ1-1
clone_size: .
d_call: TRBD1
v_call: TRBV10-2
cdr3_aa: CASSEAGGRNTEAFF
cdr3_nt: TGCGCCAGCTCGGAGGCAGGGGGCAGGAACACTGAAGCTTTCTTT

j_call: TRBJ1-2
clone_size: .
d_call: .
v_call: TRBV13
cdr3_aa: CASSPRAAGYTF
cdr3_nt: TGTGCCAGCAGCCCCCGGGCCGCCGGCTACACCTTC

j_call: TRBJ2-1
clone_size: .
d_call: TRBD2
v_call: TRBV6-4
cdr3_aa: CASSDSGEYNEQFF
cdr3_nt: TGTGCCAGCAGTGATAGCGGGGAATACAATGAGCAGTTCTTC

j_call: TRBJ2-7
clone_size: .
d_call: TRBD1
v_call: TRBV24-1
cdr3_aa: CATSDPNRTGQNEQYF
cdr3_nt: TGTGCCACCAGTGATCCTAATCGGACAGGGCAAAACGAGCAGTACTTC

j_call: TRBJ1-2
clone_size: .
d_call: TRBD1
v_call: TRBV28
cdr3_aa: CASSQGALRYGYTF
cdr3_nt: TGTGCCAGCAGCCAGGGGGCGCTGAGGTATGGCTACACCTTC

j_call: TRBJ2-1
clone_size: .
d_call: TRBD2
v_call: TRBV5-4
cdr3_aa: CASSPRTSGAHNEQFF
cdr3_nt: TGTGCCAGCAGCCCCCGGACTAGCGGGGCCCACAATGAGCAGTTCTTC

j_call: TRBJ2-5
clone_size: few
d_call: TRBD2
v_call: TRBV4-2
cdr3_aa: CASSQDRGGQETQYF
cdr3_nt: TGTGCCAGCAGCCAAGATCGGGGGGGCCAAGAGACCCAGTACTTC

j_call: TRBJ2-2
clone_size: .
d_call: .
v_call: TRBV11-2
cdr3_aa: CASNRGPGTGELFF
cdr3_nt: TGTGCCAGCAACAGAGGGCCTGGAACCGGGGAGCTGTTTTTT

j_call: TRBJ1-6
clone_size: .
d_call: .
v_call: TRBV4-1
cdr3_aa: CASSQGGNSPLHF
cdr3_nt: TGCGCCAGCAGCCAAGGCGGAAATTCACCCCTCCACTTT

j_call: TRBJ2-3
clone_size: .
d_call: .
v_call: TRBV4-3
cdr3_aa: CASSQEGTSTDTQYF
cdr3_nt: TGCGCCAGCAGCCAAGAGGGGACAAGCACAGATACGCAGTATTTT

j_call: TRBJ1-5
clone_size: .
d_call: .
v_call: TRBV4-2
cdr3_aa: CASSPRAGYSNQPQHF
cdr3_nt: TGTGCCAGCAGCCCCCGTGCAGGCTATAGCAATCAGCCCCAGCATTTT

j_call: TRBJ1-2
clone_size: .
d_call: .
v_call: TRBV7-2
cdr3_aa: CASSLGVGRDGYTF
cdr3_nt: TGTGCCAGCAGCTTAGGTGTAGGGAGGGATGGCTACACCTTC

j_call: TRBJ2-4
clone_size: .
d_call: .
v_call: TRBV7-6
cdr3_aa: CASSFQGLGAIQYF
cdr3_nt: TGTGCCAGCAGCTTTCAGGGGCTTGGGGCCATTCAGTACTTC

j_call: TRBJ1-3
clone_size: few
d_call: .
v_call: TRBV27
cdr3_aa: CASKRALGNTIYF
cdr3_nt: TGTGCCAGCAAGAGGGCGTTGGGAAACACCATATATTTT

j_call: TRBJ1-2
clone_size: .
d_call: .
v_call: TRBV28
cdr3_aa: CASSLSAVNYGYTF
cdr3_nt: TGTGCCAGCAGTCTCAGTGCGGTGAACTATGGCTACACCTTC

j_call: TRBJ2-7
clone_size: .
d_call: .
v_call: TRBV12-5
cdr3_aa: CASGLSDRGGIYEQYF
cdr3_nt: TGTGCTAGTGGTTTAAGCGACAGGGGAGGGATCTACGAGCAGTACTTC

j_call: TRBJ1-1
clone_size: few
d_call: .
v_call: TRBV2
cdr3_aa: CASSVETNTEAFF
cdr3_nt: TGTGCCAGCAGTGTAGAGACGAACACTGAAGCTTTCTTT

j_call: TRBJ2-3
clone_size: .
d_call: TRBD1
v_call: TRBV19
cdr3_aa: CASSDGTGTGRTDTQYF
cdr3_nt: TGTGCCAGTAGCGATGGGACCGGGACAGGGCGCACAGATACGCAGTATTTT

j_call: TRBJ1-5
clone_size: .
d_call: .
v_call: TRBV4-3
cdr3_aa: CASSQDRGGGQPQHF
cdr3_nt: TGCGCCAGCAGCCAAGATCGGGGAGGAGGCCAGCCCCAGCATTTT

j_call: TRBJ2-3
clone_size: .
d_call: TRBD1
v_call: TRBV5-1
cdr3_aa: CASSWGQGAKDTQYF
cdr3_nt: TGCGCCAGCAGCTGGGGACAGGGGGCAAAAGATACGCAGTATTTT

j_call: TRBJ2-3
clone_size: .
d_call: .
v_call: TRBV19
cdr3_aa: CASRLPRECRTDTQYF
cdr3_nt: TGTGCCAGTAGACTCCCCAGGGAATGTCGCACAGATACGCAGTATTTT

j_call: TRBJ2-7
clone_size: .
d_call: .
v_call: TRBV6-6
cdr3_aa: CASIQDGVQYF
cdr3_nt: TGTGCCAGCATACAGGACGGTGTGCAGTACTTC

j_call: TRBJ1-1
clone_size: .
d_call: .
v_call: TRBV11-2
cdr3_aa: CASSWGEALEAFF
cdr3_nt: TGTGCCAGCAGCTGGGGTGAGGCACTTGAAGCTTTCTTT

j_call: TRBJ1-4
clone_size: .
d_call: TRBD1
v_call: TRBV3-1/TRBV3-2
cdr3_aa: CASSLKGAWEKLFF
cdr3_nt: TGTGCCAGCAGCCTGAAGGGGGCCTGGGAAAAACTGTTTTTT

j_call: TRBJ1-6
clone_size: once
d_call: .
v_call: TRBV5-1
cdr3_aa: CASSLELDNSPLHF
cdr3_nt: TGCGCCAGCAGCTTGGAACTGGATAATTCACCCCTCCACTTT

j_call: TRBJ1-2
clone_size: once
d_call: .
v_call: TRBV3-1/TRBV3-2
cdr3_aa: CASSQESRGRGYTF
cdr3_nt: TGTGCCAGCAGCCAAGAGTCCCGGGGGCGAGGCTACACCTTC

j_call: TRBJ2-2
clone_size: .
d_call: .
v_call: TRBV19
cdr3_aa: CASSKPGATGELFF
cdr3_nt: TGTGCCAGTAGTAAACCGGGTGCCACCGGGGAGCTGTTTTTT

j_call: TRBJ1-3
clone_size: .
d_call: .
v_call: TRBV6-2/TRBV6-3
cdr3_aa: CASSYSTPSGNTIYF
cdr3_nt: TGTGCCAGCAGTTACTCGACTCCCTCTGGAAACACCATATATTTT

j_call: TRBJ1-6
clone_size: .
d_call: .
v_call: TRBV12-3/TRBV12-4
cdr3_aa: CASRGTANSPLHF
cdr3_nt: TGTGCCAGCAGGGGGACTGCTAATTCACCCCTCCACTTT

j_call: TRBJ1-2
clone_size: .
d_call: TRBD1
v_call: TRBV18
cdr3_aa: CASSSRQGFWYGYTF
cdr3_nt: TGTGCCAGCTCGTCAAGACAGGGATTTTGGTATGGCTACACCTTC

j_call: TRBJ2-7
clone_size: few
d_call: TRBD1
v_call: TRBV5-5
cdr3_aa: CASSLVGTGVNEQYF
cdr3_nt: TGTGCCAGCAGCTTGGTCGGGACAGGGGTGAACGAGCAGTACTTC

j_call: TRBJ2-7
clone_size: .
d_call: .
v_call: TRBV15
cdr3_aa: CATSRGRVTYEQYF
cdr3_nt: TGTGCCACCAGCAGAGGGAGGGTTACCTACGAGCAGTACTTC

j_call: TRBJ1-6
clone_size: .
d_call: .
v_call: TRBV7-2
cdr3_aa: CASSLEGSLSSYNSPLHF
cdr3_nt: TGTGCCAGCAGCTTAGAGGGCAGTCTGAGCTCCTATAATTCACCCCTCCACTTT

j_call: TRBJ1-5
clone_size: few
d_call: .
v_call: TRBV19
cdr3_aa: CASSMYPGEHNQPQHF
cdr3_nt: TGTGCCAGTAGTATGTATCCGGGAGAACACAATCAGCCCCAGCATTTT

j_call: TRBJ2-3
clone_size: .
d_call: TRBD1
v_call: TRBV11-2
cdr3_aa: CASSLKSGTVDTQYF
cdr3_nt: TGTGCCAGCAGCTTAAAGAGTGGGACAGTAGATACGCAGTATTTT

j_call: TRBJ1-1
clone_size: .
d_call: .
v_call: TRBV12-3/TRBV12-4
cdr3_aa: CASSFYSEAFF
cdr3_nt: TGTGCCAGCAGTTTTTACTCTGAAGCTTTCTTT

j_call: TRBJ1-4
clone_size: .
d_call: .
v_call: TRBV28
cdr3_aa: CASKSTAEVNEKLFF
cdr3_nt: TGTGCCAGCAAATCCACGGCGGAGGTTAATGAAAAACTGTTTTTT

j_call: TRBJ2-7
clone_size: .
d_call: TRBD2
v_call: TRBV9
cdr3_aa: CASSPRTSRHEQYF
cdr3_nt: TGTGCCAGCAGCCCCCGGACTAGTCGCCACGAGCAGTACTTC

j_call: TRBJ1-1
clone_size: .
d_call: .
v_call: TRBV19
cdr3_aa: CASSIDRGAEAFF
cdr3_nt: TGTGCCAGTAGTATAGACCGGGGGGCAGAAGCTTTCTTT

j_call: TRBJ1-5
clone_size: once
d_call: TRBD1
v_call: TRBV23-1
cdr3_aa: CASRHRAGDRGRVSQPQHF
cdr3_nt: TGCGCCAGCAGACATCGGGCCGGAGACAGGGGGCGAGTAAGTCAGCCCCAGCATTTT

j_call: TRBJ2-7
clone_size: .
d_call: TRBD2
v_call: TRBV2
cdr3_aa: CASSSGTSGGFVKQYF
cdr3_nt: TGTGCCAGCAGTTCCGGGACTAGCGGGGGGTTTGTTAAGCAGTACTTC

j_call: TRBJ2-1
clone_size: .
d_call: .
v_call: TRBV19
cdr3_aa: CASSPRQGGFGEQFF
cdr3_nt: TGTGCCAGTAGTCCCAGGCAGGGCGGGTTCGGTGAGCAGTTCTTC

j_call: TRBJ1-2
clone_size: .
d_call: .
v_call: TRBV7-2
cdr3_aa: CASSVRTRTLNGYTF
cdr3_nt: TGTGCCAGCAGCGTAAGAACAAGGACCCTTAATGGCTACACCTTC

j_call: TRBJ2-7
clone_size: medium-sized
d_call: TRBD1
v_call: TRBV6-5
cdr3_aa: CASSTGTGDEQYF
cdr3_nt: TGTGCCAGCAGCACCGGGACAGGGGACGAGCAGTACTTC